These T cell receptor beta chains were read from a single sample in a study of memory CD4+ T cells and cytomegalovirus serostatus. Profiling relied on immunoSEQ multiplex PCR, and the TCRdb table lists in-frame clones only, not all of them. Altogether under 85,000 clones are present, around 78% being singletons, with the ten largest covering 2.5% to 3%. What was sequenced was memory CD4+ T cells from blood. The source of these receptors is an adult in good health and CMV-seropositive. Each CDR3 is given with its conserved first and last residue. D genes are given only for firm matches. Rows may omit the clone size; those that give it use once, few, many or a size class.

size: .; J: TRBJ1-3; V: TRBV14; D: .; CDR3: CASSQGFGSGNTIYF; DNA: TGTGCCAGCAGCCAAGGATTCGGCTCTGGAAACACCATATATTTT
size: .; J: TRBJ1-2; V: TRBV30; D: .; CDR3: CAWRPLIGTRRPYGYTF; DNA: TGTGCCTGGAGACCTCTTATTGGGACACGAAGACCCTATGGCTACACCTTC
size: .; J: TRBJ2-5; V: TRBV7-2; D: TRBD2; CDR3: CASSQKPLAGDTTETQYF; DNA: TGTGCCAGCAGCCAAAAGCCACTAGCGGGAGACACAACAGAGACCCAGTACTTC
size: few; J: TRBJ2-7; V: TRBV7-2; D: .; CDR3: CASSQGGTSTYEQYF; DNA: TGTGCCAGCAGCCAAGGGGGGACGTCCACCTACGAGCAGTACTTC
size: .; J: TRBJ2-3; V: TRBV4-2; D: TRBD2; CDR3: CASSQASGGAGGTDTQYF; DNA: TGTGCCAGCAGCCAAGCTAGCGGGGGGGCCGGGGGCACAGATACGCAGTATTTT
size: .; J: TRBJ1-1; V: TRBV30; D: .; CDR3: CAWSVGVYRGRVDRTEAFF; DNA: TGTGCCTGGAGTGTTGGGGTATATCGGGGGCGCGTTGATCGGACTGAAGCTTTCTTT
size: once; J: TRBJ2-5; V: TRBV4-1; D: .; CDR3: CASTVGQGYQETQYF; DNA: TGCGCCAGCACCGTAGGTCAGGGGTACCAAGAGACCCAGTACTTC
size: .; J: TRBJ1-4; V: TRBV4-1; D: .; CDR3: CASSQERRLFF; DNA: TGCGCCAGCAGCCAAGAAAGGAGACTGTTTTTT
size: few; J: TRBJ1-1; V: TRBV7-2; D: .; CDR3: CASSLVYRNTEAFF; DNA: TGTGCCAGCAGCTTAGTCTACAGAAACACTGAAGCTTTCTTT
size: .; J: TRBJ1-4; V: TRBV2; D: .; CDR3: CASSEGAGGPTNEKLFF; DNA: TGTGCCAGCAGTGAAGGGGCCGGGGGGCCAACTAATGAAAAACTGTTTTTT
size: .; J: TRBJ1-5; V: TRBV7-2; D: .; CDR3: CASSQSGNQPQHF; DNA: TGTGCCAGCAGCCAATCGGGTAATCAGCCCCAGCATTTT
size: .; J: TRBJ1-1; V: TRBV7-2; D: .; CDR3: CASSRTTGTNTEAFF; DNA: TGTGCCAGCAGCCGTACGACAGGAACGAACACTGAAGCTTTCTTT
size: .; J: TRBJ1-5; V: TRBV7-9; D: .; CDR3: CASSFGGAGQPQHF; DNA: TGTGCCAGCAGCTTTGGGGGCGCGGGTCAGCCCCAGCATTTT
size: .; J: TRBJ2-2; V: TRBV5-6; D: TRBD1; CDR3: CASSTRTGITGELFF; DNA: TGTGCCAGCAGCACCCGGACAGGTATCACCGGGGAGCTGTTTTTT
size: .; J: TRBJ1-2; V: TRBV6-1; D: TRBD1; CDR3: CASSETGSGGYTF; DNA: TGTGCCAGCAGTGAGACAGGGTCGGGAGGCTACACCTTC
size: once; J: TRBJ1-2; V: TRBV5-5; D: .; CDR3: CASSLGLYGYTF; DNA: TGTGCCAGCAGCTTGGGCCTCTATGGCTACACCTTC
size: .; J: TRBJ2-1; V: TRBV5-1; D: TRBD1; CDR3: CASSLDGTGSDEQFF; DNA: TGCGCCAGCAGCTTGGATGGGACAGGGTCGGATGAGCAGTTCTTC
size: .; J: TRBJ1-2; V: TRBV29-1; D: .; CDR3: CSAGSYGYTF; DNA: TGCAGCGCCGGAAGTTATGGCTACACCTTC
size: .; J: TRBJ1-5; V: TRBV5-4; D: TRBD1; CDR3: CASSPDRGQPQHF; DNA: TGTGCCAGCAGTCCGGACAGGGGTCAGCCCCAGCATTTT
size: .; J: TRBJ1-2; V: TRBV28; D: .; CDR3: CASSFGGYTYGYTF; DNA: TGTGCCAGCAGTTTTGGAGGCTACACCTATGGCTACACCTTC
size: .; J: TRBJ2-1; V: TRBV9; D: .; CDR3: CASSRYGHNNEQFF; DNA: TGTGCCAGCAGCAGATATGGACACAACAATGAGCAGTTCTTC
size: .; J: TRBJ2-3; V: TRBV7-9; D: TRBD1; CDR3: CASSLAGQGSTDTQYF; DNA: TGTGCCAGCAGCTTAGCGGGACAGGGTAGCACAGATACGCAGTATTTT
size: once; J: TRBJ1-1; V: TRBV5-1; D: .; CDR3: CASSPGDTGGAFF; DNA: TGCGCCAGCAGCCCGGGGGATACCGGGGGAGCTTTCTTT
size: .; J: TRBJ2-3; V: TRBV28; D: .; CDR3: CASSFSTDTQYF; DNA: TGTGCCAGCAGTTTCTCCACAGATACGCAGTATTTT
size: .; J: TRBJ2-7; V: TRBV18; D: .; CDR3: CASSPLGGPPSYEQYF; DNA: TGTGCCAGCTCACCACTTGGGGGACCTCCGTCCTACGAGCAGTACTTC
size: .; J: TRBJ1-5; V: TRBV19; D: .; CDR3: CASRVWGSVNQPQHF; DNA: TGTGCCAGTAGGGTCTGGGGGTCTGTCAATCAGCCCCAGCATTTT
size: .; J: TRBJ1-4; V: TRBV7-9; D: .; CDR3: CASSLVSGSKNEKLFF; DNA: TGTGCCAGCAGCTTAGTCTCAGGGTCGAAAAATGAAAAACTGTTTTTT
size: .; J: TRBJ2-3; V: TRBV27; D: .; CDR3: CASSFRSEGTQYF; DNA: TGTGCCAGCAGTTTTCGTAGTGAGGGTACGCAGTATTTT
size: .; J: TRBJ2-3; V: TRBV5-1; D: .; CDR3: CASSPDGGAGGTQYF; DNA: TGCGCCAGCAGCCCGGACGGGGGGGCAGGGGGTACGCAGTATTTT
size: once; J: TRBJ2-2; V: TRBV7-9; D: TRBD1; CDR3: CASGGQGRTGELFF; DNA: TGTGCCAGCGGGGGACAGGGCAGAACCGGGGAGCTGTTTTTT
size: .; J: TRBJ1-1; V: TRBV6-1; D: .; CDR3: CASRWDTEAFF; DNA: TGTGCCAGCAGGTGGGACACTGAAGCTTTCTTT
size: once; J: TRBJ1-5; V: TRBV28; D: .; CDR3: CASSLWGNQPQHF; DNA: TGTGCCAGCAGCCTATGGGGCAATCAGCCCCAGCATTTT
size: .; J: TRBJ2-2; V: TRBV6-1; D: TRBD2; CDR3: CASSVAGGNTGELFF; DNA: TGTGCCAGCAGTGTAGCGGGAGGGAACACCGGGGAGCTGTTTTTT
size: .; J: TRBJ1-2; V: TRBV19; D: .; CDR3: CASSTRYGYTF; DNA: TGTGCCAGTAGTACCAGATATGGCTACACCTTC
size: .; J: TRBJ2-7; V: TRBV28; D: .; CDR3: CASREPGVDEQYF; DNA: TGTGCCAGCAGAGAACCGGGGGTAGATGAGCAGTACTTC
size: .; J: TRBJ2-7; V: TRBV10-2; D: TRBD2; CDR3: CASGTSGSYEQYF; DNA: TGCGCCAGTGGGACTAGCGGTTCCTACGAGCAGTACTTC
size: .; J: TRBJ1-2; V: TRBV4-2; D: .; CDR3: CASSQDEGSYGYTF; DNA: TGTGCCAGCAGCCAAGATGAAGGGTCGTATGGCTACACCTTC
size: .; J: TRBJ2-3; V: TRBV5-4; D: TRBD1; CDR3: CASSRTGIVTDTQYF; DNA: TGTGCCAGCAGCCGGACAGGGATAGTAACAGATACGCAGTATTTT
size: .; J: TRBJ1-6; V: TRBV6-6; D: .; CDR3: CASSYSPTDRNSPLHF; DNA: TGTGCCAGCAGTTACTCCCCCACGGACCGGAATTCACCCCTCCACTTT
size: .; J: TRBJ2-1; V: TRBV4-1; D: .; CDR3: CASSQVGGYSYNEQFF; DNA: TGCGCCAGCAGCCAAGTTGGAGGGTACTCCTACAATGAGCAGTTCTTC
size: .; J: TRBJ2-2; V: TRBV6-4; D: .; CDR3: CASSRDSHGELFF; DNA: TGTGCCAGCAGCCGTGACAGCCACGGGGAGCTGTTTTTT
size: .; J: TRBJ2-3; V: TRBV4-1; D: .; CDR3: CASSQDLRTGITDTQYF; DNA: TGCGCCAGCAGCCAAGATCTCCGAACAGGTATCACAGATACGCAGTATTTT
size: .; J: TRBJ1-2; V: TRBV5-1; D: .; CDR3: CASSLETGIYGGYTF; DNA: TGCGCCAGCAGCTTGGAGACGGGTATCTATGGGGGCTACACCTTC
size: .; J: TRBJ2-5; V: TRBV5-1; D: .; CDR3: CASSPSLPQGWGDF; DNA: TGCGCCAGCAGCCCCTCCCTTCCCCAGGGCTGGGGTGACTTC
size: .; J: TRBJ2-3; V: TRBV5-1; D: TRBD1; CDR3: CASRAGQGTPDTQYF; DNA: TGCGCCAGCAGGGCTGGACAGGGCACCCCAGATACGCAGTATTTT
size: .; J: TRBJ1-2; V: TRBV7-2; D: .; CDR3: CASSLAVGSHGYTF; DNA: TGTGCCAGCAGCTTAGCAGTGGGTAGCCATGGCTACACCTTC
size: .; J: TRBJ1-2; V: TRBV30; D: .; CDR3: CAWSARTRKRYGYTF; DNA: TGTGCCTGGAGTGCCCGGACACGCAAGCGTTATGGCTACACCTTC